Shown below are 11 T cell receptor beta chains from a single sample sequenced in a study of blood T cell repertoires in COVID-19. The assay was immunoSEQ multiplex PCR, and TCRdb's table has in-frame clones only and misses some. The sample has tens of thousands of clones, 80% seen once. The sequencing input was peripheral blood. All receptors derive from a woman aged 70-85 years with acute or convalescent COVID-19.

The V and J genes are TRBV5-1 and TRBJ1-1; 7 bases agree with TRBD1. Germline V lookup: CDR1 SGHRS, CDR2 YFSETQ. V lost 2 bases and J lost 2; bases outside the gene matches: 6. The CDR3 totals 15 residues. The CDR3 DNA is TGCGCCAGCAGCTTTAGAGGGGGCATAAACACTGAAGCTTTCTTT. Protein: CASSFRGGINTEAFF.

In its sample, this clone was seen once. This chain connects TRBV5-1 to TRBJ2-5; the match to TRBD2 covers 8 bases. Unmatched junction bases numbered 4, after V lost 2 bases and J lost 7 bases. The CDR3 is made up of 13 amino acids. Germline V CDR1 and CDR2: SGHRS, YFSETQ. This CDR3 is CASSLSGSWTQYF. In DNA form, the CDR3 reads TGCGCCAGCAGCTTAAGCGGGAGTTGGACCCAGTACTTC.

This sequence joins TRBV27 and TRBJ2-7; possibly TRBD1 for D (5 bases). The germline V gene has CDR1 MNHEY and CDR2 SMNVEV (reference sequence). The V gene lost 7 bases and the J gene lost 4 bases, with 14 bases spanning the gap. CDR3 length equals 13 residues. The CDR3 loop is CASTRQGSYEQYF. CDR3 in DNA: TGTGCCAGCACCCGGCAGGGATCGTACGAGCAGTACTTC.

This clone was counted between two and nine times. J is TRBJ1-2 and V is TRBV3-1 (or the pseudogene TRBV3-2); D is unresolved. The CDR3 runs to 13 residues. The germline V gene encodes CDR1 LGHDT and CDR2 YNNKEL (reference sequence). Trimming pared 5 bases from V and 7 bases from J, leaving 14 bases between. CDR3 DNA sequence: TGTGCCAGCAGCGCCTATTCTCCCTCTGGCTACACCTTC. It codes for CASSAYSPSGYTF.

This clone occurred a few times. V is TRBV3-1 (or the pseudogene TRBV3-2) and J is TRBJ1-2; TRBD1 aligns across 9 bases. V lost 3 bases, J lost 4 bases, and 6 bases stayed unmatched. CDR1 LGHDT and CDR2 YNNKEL come from the germline V gene (reference sequence). CDR3 length equals 15 residues. CDR3 nucleotides: TGTGCCAGCAGCCACCAGGACAGGGGAAGCTATGGCTACACCTTC. Encoded protein: CASSHQDRGSYGYTF.

This chain joins TRBV12-3 or TRBV12-4 and TRBJ2-7; 9 bases align to TRBD1. This CDR3 spans 13 amino acids. Germline trimming cut 5 bases from V and 3 bases from J; bases unmatched to any gene: 2. CDR3 coding DNA: TGTGCCAGCAGTACGGGACAGGGCTACGAGCAGTACTTC. Translation gives CASSTGQGYEQYF.

This rearrangement joins TRBV5-1 to TRBJ1-2, with D possibly being TRBD1 (6 bases). The CDR3 loop spans 14 amino acids. V was clipped by 4 bases and J by 3 bases, with 13 bases between them. The germline CDR1 and CDR2 sequences are SGHRS and YFSETQ. The CDR3 DNA sequence: TGCGCCAGCAGCCGGGACAAGGCGGACTATGGCTACACCTTC. This translates into CASSRDKADYGYTF.

The J gene is TRBJ2-4, the V gene TRBV18; 7 bases are shared with TRBD1. There are 13 residues in the CDR3. Germline CDR1 is KGHSH and CDR2 is LQKENI. The V segment lost 4 bases and the J segment 7 bases; nucleotides outside the gene matches: 4. CDR3 sequence: CASSLATGNIQYF. The CDR3 coding sequence is TGTGCCAGCTCACTCGCGACAGGGAACATTCAGTACTTC.

V is TRBV7-2 and J is TRBJ1-1; D is unresolved. The germline V gene has CDR1 SGHTA and CDR2 FQGNSA. CDR3 length: 13 amino acids. Trimming cost V 1 base and J 6 bases, with 9 bases left between them. The CDR3 loop reads CASSLDGAPEAFF. CDR3 sequence (DNA): TGTGCCAGCAGCTTAGATGGAGCCCCTGAAGCTTTCTTT.

CDR3 residues: CASTQWSSGGGEQFF. The DNA for the CDR3 is TGTGCCAGCACCCAATGGTCTAGCGGGGGGGGCGAGCAGTTCTTC. The chain has TRBV6-5 and TRBJ2-1; TRBD2 matches at 12 bases. The germline V gene has CDR1 MNHEY and CDR2 SVGAGI. The CDR3 covers 15 residues. The trim removed 7 bases at V and 10 bases at J, leaving 11 bases unmatched.

The J gene is TRBJ1-1, the V gene TRBV3-1 (or the pseudogene TRBV3-2); 11 positions match TRBD1. Germline V gene sequence: CDR1 LGHDT, CDR2 YNNKEL (reference sequence). This CDR3 contains 15 residues. J was trimmed by 2 bases and V by 5 bases; bases with no gene match: 4. The CDR3 region has the DNA TGTGCCAGCAGCTCACGGACAGGGGGCAACACTGAAGCTTTCTTT. It specifies CASSSRTGGNTEAFF.